The next 12 T cell receptor beta chains were all read from a single sample in a study of early T cells in non-severe SARS-CoV-2 infection. TCRdb redid the calling of the 5' RACE reads with MiXCR, one entry per CDR3 protein. The table shows about 55,000 distinct CDR3 sequences, with roughly 13% occurring only once. The sequences come from whole blood, collected at baseline. Every receptor here comes from an adult who was a healthcare worker with PCR-confirmed SARS-CoV-2 infection or an uninfected control (not recorded which).

In its sample, this clonotype was seen a few times. The chain uses TRBV7-9 and TRBJ2-2; D is ambiguous. The V gene lost 2 bases and the J gene lost 1 base, with 8 bases spanning the gap. The CDR3 covers 15 residues. Germline V gene data show CDR1 as SEHNR and CDR2 as FQNEAQ (reference sequence). DNA for the CDR3: TGTGCCAGCAGCTTACTCGGCTTGAACACCGGGGAGCTGTTTTTT. It is translated as CASSLLGLNTGELFF.

The rearrangement joins TRBV12-3 or TRBV12-4 to TRBJ1-5, with a tentative D call TRBD1 (5 bases). This CDR3 comprises 14 residues. With 9 bases removed from V and 6 bases from J, the gap between germline ends came to 18 bases. The CDR3: CASLGPGRGQPQHF. DNA of the CDR3: TGTGCCAGTCTAGGGCCAGGGCGAGGTCAGCCCCAGCATTTT.

The V and J genes are TRBV18 and TRBJ2-7; 11 nucleotides line up with TRBD2. Looked up from germline, CDR1 is KGHSH and CDR2 is LQKENI. The CDR3 totals 13 residues. V was clipped by 6 bases and J by 6 bases; unmatched bases: 4. CDR3 nucleotide sequence: TGTGCCAGCTCCCCGGGGACTAGCGGCGAGCAGTACTTC. It is translated as CASSPGTSGEQYF.

This clonotype came up many times. The chain links TRBV7-9 to TRBJ2-2; a weak D match, TRBD1 (5 bases). The CDR3 totals 16 residues. The ends were cut back, 0 bases at V and 3 bases at J, with 11 bases in the middle. Germline CDR1 reads SEHNR; CDR2 reads FQNEAQ (reference sequence). The CDR3 loop is CASSLAAGFYTGELFF. The CDR3 DNA reads TGTGCCAGCAGCTTAGCGGCAGGGTTTTACACCGGGGAGCTGTTTTTT.

The chain employs TRBV20-1 and TRBJ2-3; 9 bases fit TRBD1. The junction had 8 bases not matched to a gene; V was cut back by 6 bases and J by 4 bases. The CDR3 runs to 14 residues. Germline assignment: CDR1 DFQATT and CDR2 SNEGSKA (reference sequence). The CDR3 reads CSARTGAGADTQYF. CDR3 DNA: TGCAGTGCCAGGACAGGGGCAGGGGCAGATACGCAGTATTTT.

This clonotype was counted between two and nine times. The rearrangement links TRBV7-3 to TRBJ2-2; TRBD1 is a possible D gene (5 bases). CDR1 is SGHTA, CDR2 FQGTGA, per germline. The CDR3 is 15 amino acids. The V gene lost 3 bases and the J gene lost 0 bases, with 8 bases spanning the gap. The CDR3 nucleotides are TGTGCCAGCAGCTTCGGACAACCGAACACCGGGGAGCTGTTTTTT. Protein product: CASSFGQPNTGELFF.

This clonotype was observed a handful of times. The V gene is TRBV5-1, the J gene TRBJ1-2, with TRBD1 as a possible D gene (5 bases). The CDR3 is 16 amino acids. Per the germline V gene, CDR1 is SGHRS and CDR2 is YFSETQ. Trimming cost V 0 bases and J 6 bases, with 18 bases left between them. The CDR3 is CASSLGGRRGPNGYTF. The CDR3 DNA is TGCGCCAGCAGCTTGGGAGGCAGAAGGGGACCCAATGGCTACACCTTC.

The chain uses TRBV12-3 or TRBV12-4 and TRBJ1-2; TRBD1 matches at 7 bases. Trimming took 3 bases from V and 2 from J; bases not matched to a gene: 9. The CDR3 has 16 residues. CDR3 nucleotide sequence: TGTGCCAGCAGTTTTGCAACCGGGACAGTGAACTATGGCTACACCTTC. Its protein product is CASSFATGTVNYGYTF.

The chain combines TRBV11-2 with TRBJ2-1, with 13 bases lining up with TRBD2. The V gene end was trimmed by 3 bases and the J gene end by 7 bases; junction bases not matched to a gene: 6. Germline V gives CDR1 SGHAT, CDR2 FQNNGV. The CDR3 extends over 16 amino acids. The CDR3 DNA reads as TGTGCCAGCAGCTTGGATGGACTAGCGGGAGTTAATGAGCAGTTCTTC. Its protein is CASSLDGLAGVNEQFF.

CDR3 sequence (DNA): TGTGCCAGCAGCTTCTATACCCGATACAATGAGCAGTTCTTC. Encoded protein: CASSFYTRYNEQFF. The V gene is TRBV7-2, the J gene TRBJ2-1; D unresolved. The CDR3 is made up of 14 amino acids. CDR1 is SGHTA and CDR2 is FQGNSA in the germline V gene. Deletions cut 3 bases from V and 4 bases from J, with 10 bases between. Filled out from reference TRBV7-2 and TRBJ2-1, the complete variable domain reads GAGVSQSPSNKVTEKGKDVELRCDPISGHTALYWYRQSLGQGLEFLIYFQGNSAPDKSGLPSDRFSAERTGGSVSTLTIQRTQQEDSAVYLCASSFYTRYNEQFFGPGTRLTVL.

This clonotype was picked up a small number of times. CDR3 sequence (DNA): TGTGCCAGCAGCCTCGAGCCTCTTGACAGGGCCCACACCTTC. Its protein is CASSLEPLDRAHTF. The chain uses TRBV7-6 and TRBJ1-2; TRBD1 matches 7 bases. The CDR3 has 14 amino acids. V shed 5 bases, J shed 12 bases, and the junction held 15 bases outside the gene matches. The germline CDR1 and CDR2 sequences are SGHVS and FNYEAQ.

The rearrangement links TRBV10-3 to TRBJ2-3, with D unresolved. The V and J ends lost 4 bases and 4 bases respectively, with 9 bases between them. The CDR3 contains 13 residues. Looked up from germline, CDR1 is ENHRY and CDR2 is SYGVKD. The chain's CDR3 is CAISGGVADTQYF. The CDR3 DNA sequence: TGTGCCATCAGTGGTGGGGTTGCAGATACGCAGTATTTT.